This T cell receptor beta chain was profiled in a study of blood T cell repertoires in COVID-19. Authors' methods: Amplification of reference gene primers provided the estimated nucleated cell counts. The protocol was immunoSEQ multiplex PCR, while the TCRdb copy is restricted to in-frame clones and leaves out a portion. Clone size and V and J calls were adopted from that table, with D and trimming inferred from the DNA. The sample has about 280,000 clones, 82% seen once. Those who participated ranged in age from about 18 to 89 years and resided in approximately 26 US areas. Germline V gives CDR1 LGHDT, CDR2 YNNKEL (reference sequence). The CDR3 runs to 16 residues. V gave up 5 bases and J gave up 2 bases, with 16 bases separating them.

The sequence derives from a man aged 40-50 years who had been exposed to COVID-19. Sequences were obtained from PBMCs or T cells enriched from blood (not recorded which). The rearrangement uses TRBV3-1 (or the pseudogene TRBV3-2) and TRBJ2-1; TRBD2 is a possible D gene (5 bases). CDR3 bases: TGTGCCAGCAGCGATTGGACTCCCCCCCCCTACAATGAGCAGTTCTTC. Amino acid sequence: CASSDWTPPPYNEQFF.